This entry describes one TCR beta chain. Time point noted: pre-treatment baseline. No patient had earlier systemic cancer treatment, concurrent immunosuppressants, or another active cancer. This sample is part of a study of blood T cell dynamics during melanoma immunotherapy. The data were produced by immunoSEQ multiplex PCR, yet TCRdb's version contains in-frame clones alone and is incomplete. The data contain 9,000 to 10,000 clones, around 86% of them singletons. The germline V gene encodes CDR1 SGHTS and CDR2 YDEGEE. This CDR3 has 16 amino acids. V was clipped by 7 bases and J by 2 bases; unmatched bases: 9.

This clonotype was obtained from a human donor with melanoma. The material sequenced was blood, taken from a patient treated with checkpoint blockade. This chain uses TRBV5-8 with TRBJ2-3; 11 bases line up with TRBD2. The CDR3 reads CASGILAGVFTDTQYF. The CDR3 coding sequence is TGTGCCAGCGGAATACTAGCGGGGGTTTTCACAGATACGCAGTATTTT.